This TCR beta chain was found in a study of CD8 T cells in Susac syndrome. cDNA came from around 0.54 to 1 ug RNA primed by random hexamers. TCRdb called the immunoSEQ multiplex PCR reads again in MiXCR, with one record for every CDR3 protein. The table shows 45,000 to 60,000 distinct CDR3 sequences, with 93% occurring only once. CD8+ and CD4+ blood T cells underwent TCR beta sequencing. The CDR3 has 15 residues. Looked up from germline, CDR1 is PRHDT and CDR2 is FYEKMQ (reference sequence). Deletions cut 2 bases from V and 2 bases from J, with 12 bases between. The source of this sequence is a human donor with multiple sclerosis. The sample was CD8+ T cells from PBMCs. The rearrangement joins TRBV13 to TRBJ1-2; no firm D call. DNA of the CDR3: TGTGCCAGCAGCTTATTTGATAAGACCAACTATGGCTACACCTTC. As protein: CASSLFDKTNYGYTF.